This TCR beta chain came from a study of blood T cell repertoires in COVID-19. Study-wide background: Sources were T cells, B-cell-depleted T cells, or PBMCs; the material itself was cDNA or gDNA.

Recruits, aged about 18 to 89 years, lived in 24 US areas. This table comes from immunoSEQ multiplex PCR, and its TCRdb copy is limited to in-frame clones, with some not included. The data show roughly 150,000 clones, 80% seen once. The sample consisted of PBMCs or T cells enriched from blood (not recorded which). The TCR sequence derives from a woman aged 55-69 years who had recovered from COVID-19.

The CDR3 is CASSQGASSYTEAFF. The DNA of the CDR3 is TGTGCCAGCAGCCAAGGAGCGTCAAGCTACACTGAAGCTTTCTTT. This chain connects TRBV14 to TRBJ1-1; D is unresolved. The CDR3 runs 15 residues. Trimming removed 1 base at V and 3 bases at J, with 12 bases between. The germline V gene encodes CDR1 SGHDN and CDR2 FVKESK.